These T cell receptor beta chains were read from a single sample in a study of T cell responses to AZD1222 COVID-19 vaccine. Assay: immunoSEQ multiplex PCR; the TCRdb copy retains only in-frame clones and omits some. The data hold about 150,000 clones, with roughly 90% observed a single time. Sample: peripheral blood, taken 28 days after the second AZD1222 dose. The receptors stem from an adult who received the AZD1222 COVID-19 vaccine. Each CDR3 is given with its conserved first and last residue. The D gene is left open where the match is weak. Part of the rows lack a size; the others show once, few, many or a class for expanded clones.

j_call: TRBJ2-7
d_call: TRBD1
v_call: TRBV28
clone_size: NA
cdr3_nt: TGTGCCAGCAGTTTCGCTCCGGGACAGCCTTCCTACGAGCAGTACTTC
cdr3_aa: CASSFAPGQPSYEQYF

j_call: TRBJ2-1
d_call: NA
v_call: TRBV30
clone_size: NA
cdr3_nt: TGTGCCGCCGGGACTTGGGAACAGTTCTTC
cdr3_aa: CAAGTWEQFF

j_call: TRBJ1-5
d_call: TRBD1
v_call: TRBV30
clone_size: NA
cdr3_nt: TGTGCCGGATCCGCCGGGACAGGGGGCAGCAATCAGCCCCAGCATTTT
cdr3_aa: CAGSAGTGGSNQPQHF

j_call: TRBJ1-1
d_call: NA
v_call: TRBV19
clone_size: NA
cdr3_nt: TGTGCCAGTAGTATAGGGATTACTAGCACTGAAGCTTTCTTT
cdr3_aa: CASSIGITSTEAFF

j_call: TRBJ1-1
d_call: NA
v_call: TRBV2
clone_size: NA
cdr3_nt: TGTGCCAGCAGTGAATCGGCTACAGGGTTTACTGAAGCTTTCTTT
cdr3_aa: CASSESATGFTEAFF

j_call: TRBJ1-5
d_call: NA
v_call: TRBV6-5
clone_size: NA
cdr3_nt: TGTGCCAGCATGTTCGGGTGGGGCAATCAGCCCCAGCATTTT
cdr3_aa: CASMFGWGNQPQHF

j_call: TRBJ1-1
d_call: TRBD1
v_call: TRBV5-1
clone_size: NA
cdr3_nt: TGCGCCAGCAGCTTGGTCCCAGGGGGGAGCACTGAAGCTTTCTTT
cdr3_aa: CASSLVPGGSTEAFF

j_call: TRBJ1-6
d_call: TRBD1
v_call: TRBV5-1
clone_size: NA
cdr3_nt: TGCGCCAGTACGACAGGGGATAATTCACCCCTCCACTTT
cdr3_aa: CASTTGDNSPLHF

j_call: TRBJ1-2
d_call: NA
v_call: TRBV9
clone_size: NA
cdr3_nt: TGTGCCAGCAGCCGGGCGGCACAGCACAACTATGGCTACACCTTC
cdr3_aa: CASSRAAQHNYGYTF

j_call: TRBJ1-2
d_call: NA
v_call: TRBV4-2
clone_size: few
cdr3_nt: TGTGCCAGCAGCCAAGAATGGGGGTCCGGCTACACCTTC
cdr3_aa: CASSQEWGSGYTF

j_call: TRBJ2-7
d_call: NA
v_call: TRBV2
clone_size: NA
cdr3_nt: TGTGCCAGCAGTGAAGGGGAAGGGGGGCTAAACGAGCAGTACTTC
cdr3_aa: CASSEGEGGLNEQYF

j_call: TRBJ1-3
d_call: NA
v_call: TRBV5-6
clone_size: NA
cdr3_nt: TGTGCCAGCAGCTTAGAGATCTCTGGAAACACCATATATTTT
cdr3_aa: CASSLEISGNTIYF

j_call: TRBJ2-1
d_call: NA
v_call: TRBV12-3/TRBV12-4
clone_size: NA
cdr3_nt: TGTGCCAGCATCGGGAGCAATGAGCAGTTCTTC
cdr3_aa: CASIGSNEQFF

j_call: TRBJ2-7
d_call: NA
v_call: TRBV29-1
clone_size: once
cdr3_nt: TGCAGCGTTCCGGACAGCGAGAACTACGAGCAGTACTTC
cdr3_aa: CSVPDSENYEQYF

j_call: TRBJ2-1
d_call: TRBD1
v_call: TRBV5-1
clone_size: once
cdr3_nt: TGCGCCAGCAGCTTGGGACAGGGGATTATCAATGAGCAGTTCTTC
cdr3_aa: CASSLGQGIINEQFF

j_call: TRBJ2-5
d_call: NA
v_call: TRBV5-1
clone_size: NA
cdr3_nt: TGCGCCAGCAGCTACTCTACAGGGTCCCAAGAGACCCAGTACTTC
cdr3_aa: CASSYSTGSQETQYF

j_call: TRBJ1-1
d_call: NA
v_call: TRBV7-6
clone_size: NA
cdr3_nt: TGTGCCAGCAGCTTAGCGCCGGAGAGAAACACTGAAGCTTTCTTT
cdr3_aa: CASSLAPERNTEAFF

j_call: TRBJ2-1
d_call: NA
v_call: TRBV19
clone_size: NA
cdr3_nt: TGTGCCAGTAGTTACGGGGGAGGCTACAATGAGCAGTTCTTC
cdr3_aa: CASSYGGGYNEQFF

j_call: TRBJ2-3
d_call: NA
v_call: TRBV5-1
clone_size: NA
cdr3_nt: TGCGCCAGCAGCTTGCGGTCTAGGAGTGGTGCAGATACGCAGTATTTT
cdr3_aa: CASSLRSRSGADTQYF

j_call: TRBJ1-5
d_call: NA
v_call: TRBV28
clone_size: NA
cdr3_nt: TGTGCCAGCAGTCATGAGATTTTCAATCAGCCCCAGCATTTT
cdr3_aa: CASSHEIFNQPQHF

j_call: TRBJ1-5
d_call: TRBD1
v_call: TRBV19
clone_size: NA
cdr3_nt: TGTGCCAGTAGTATCAGGGGGCGATTAAGCAATCAGCCCCAGCATTTT
cdr3_aa: CASSIRGRLSNQPQHF

j_call: TRBJ2-7
d_call: NA
v_call: TRBV24-1
clone_size: once
cdr3_nt: TGTGCCACCAGTGATCGACGAGGACCTTACGAGCAGTACTTC
cdr3_aa: CATSDRRGPYEQYF

j_call: TRBJ2-5
d_call: TRBD1
v_call: TRBV7-9
clone_size: NA
cdr3_nt: TGTGCCAGCAGTAGGGGGCATGGAGAGACCCAGTACTTC
cdr3_aa: CASSRGHGETQYF

j_call: TRBJ1-5
d_call: NA
v_call: TRBV7-9
clone_size: NA
cdr3_nt: TGTGCCAGCAGCTCCACCCAGATAGGGGGCAATCAGCCCCAGCATTTT
cdr3_aa: CASSSTQIGGNQPQHF

j_call: TRBJ2-3
d_call: TRBD2
v_call: TRBV18
clone_size: NA
cdr3_nt: TGTGCCAGCTCACAAAGGACCCTAGCGGGAGGGCTAAGCACAGATACGCAGTATTTT
cdr3_aa: CASSQRTLAGGLSTDTQYF

j_call: TRBJ1-1
d_call: NA
v_call: TRBV13
clone_size: NA
cdr3_nt: TGTGCCAGCAGCTTAGCGAGGGGTTTGGACACTGAAGCTTTCTTT
cdr3_aa: CASSLARGLDTEAFF

j_call: TRBJ1-5
d_call: NA
v_call: TRBV27
clone_size: NA
cdr3_nt: TGTGCCAGCAGTTTCCGCCCAGGGCATCCCCAGCATTTT
cdr3_aa: CASSFRPGHPQHF

j_call: TRBJ1-4
d_call: TRBD1
v_call: TRBV6-6
clone_size: once
cdr3_nt: TGTGCCAGCAGTTACGGGACAGGGGGCCGTGAAAAACTGTTTTTT
cdr3_aa: CASSYGTGGREKLFF

j_call: TRBJ2-3
d_call: TRBD1
v_call: TRBV5-8
clone_size: NA
cdr3_nt: TGTGCCAGCAGCAGGGGGACAGTTGCTAGCACAGATACGCAGTATTTT
cdr3_aa: CASSRGTVASTDTQYF

j_call: TRBJ1-5
d_call: NA
v_call: TRBV7-8
clone_size: NA
cdr3_nt: TGTGCCAGCAGCTTAGGGGAAGGACCCCAGCATTTT
cdr3_aa: CASSLGEGPQHF

j_call: TRBJ1-4
d_call: NA
v_call: TRBV5-1
clone_size: NA
cdr3_nt: TGCGCCAGCAGCTTGGCCCCAGGGATACATGAAAAACTGTTTTTT
cdr3_aa: CASSLAPGIHEKLFF

j_call: TRBJ2-7
d_call: TRBD2
v_call: TRBV28
clone_size: NA
cdr3_nt: TGTGCCAGCAGATTAGCGGGCGGACCCTACGAGCAGTACTTC
cdr3_aa: CASRLAGGPYEQYF

j_call: TRBJ2-7
d_call: NA
v_call: TRBV27
clone_size: once
cdr3_nt: TGTGCCAGCAGTTTTAGGGGGAGTTTTAGGGAGCAGTACTTC
cdr3_aa: CASSFRGSFREQYF

j_call: TRBJ2-7
d_call: TRBD2
v_call: TRBV4-3
clone_size: NA
cdr3_nt: TGCGCCAGCAGCCCCACTAGCGGGACGGTAAGGTACTTC
cdr3_aa: CASSPTSGTVRYF

j_call: TRBJ1-1
d_call: NA
v_call: TRBV5-1
clone_size: NA
cdr3_nt: TGCGCCAGCAGCTCTGGACAGCCAGCTGGGAACACTGAAGCTTTCTTT
cdr3_aa: CASSSGQPAGNTEAFF

j_call: TRBJ2-7
d_call: NA
v_call: TRBV30
clone_size: NA
cdr3_nt: TGTGCCTGGAGCCTGGTGATCTCCTACGAGCAGTACTTC
cdr3_aa: CAWSLVISYEQYF

j_call: TRBJ2-3
d_call: NA
v_call: TRBV18
clone_size: NA
cdr3_nt: TGTGCCAGCTCACCTGGACGGCTTGGAACGCAGTATTTT
cdr3_aa: CASSPGRLGTQYF

j_call: TRBJ2-5
d_call: NA
v_call: TRBV5-1
clone_size: NA
cdr3_nt: TGCGCCAGCAGCTCCGGCAGCGTCGAGACCCAGTACTTC
cdr3_aa: CASSSGSVETQYF

j_call: TRBJ1-6
d_call: TRBD1
v_call: TRBV5-1
clone_size: NA
cdr3_nt: TGCGCCAGCAGCCCCGGGACAGGAGGGTCACCCCTCCACTTT
cdr3_aa: CASSPGTGGSPLHF

j_call: TRBJ2-1
d_call: NA
v_call: TRBV11-3
clone_size: once
cdr3_nt: TGTGCCAGCAGCCCGGGCCTGTCACCCTACAATGAGCAGTTCTTC
cdr3_aa: CASSPGLSPYNEQFF

j_call: TRBJ2-3
d_call: NA
v_call: TRBV10-3
clone_size: NA
cdr3_nt: TGTGCCATCAGTGAGGGCACCACAGATACGCAGTATTTT
cdr3_aa: CAISEGTTDTQYF

j_call: TRBJ2-5
d_call: TRBD2
v_call: TRBV19
clone_size: once
cdr3_nt: TGTGCCAGTACCGGACTAGCGGGAGCCCCCCAGTACTTC
cdr3_aa: CASTGLAGAPQYF

j_call: TRBJ2-7
d_call: NA
v_call: TRBV28
clone_size: once
cdr3_nt: TGTGCCAGCAGTTCCGGGGTCCCATCCTACGAGCAGTACTTC
cdr3_aa: CASSSGVPSYEQYF

j_call: TRBJ1-1
d_call: NA
v_call: TRBV7-3
clone_size: NA
cdr3_nt: TGTGCCAGCAGCTTAAGCGAAAACACTGAAGCTTTCTTT
cdr3_aa: CASSLSENTEAFF

j_call: TRBJ1-5
d_call: NA
v_call: TRBV28
clone_size: NA
cdr3_nt: TGTGCCAGCAGCGCTGTCTCAGGGCGCAATCAGCCCCAGCATTTT
cdr3_aa: CASSAVSGRNQPQHF

j_call: TRBJ1-5
d_call: TRBD1
v_call: TRBV6-2/TRBV6-3
clone_size: NA
cdr3_nt: TGTGCCAGCAGTCCGGACAGGGTCTATAGCAATCAGCCCCAGCATTTT
cdr3_aa: CASSPDRVYSNQPQHF

j_call: TRBJ1-2
d_call: NA
v_call: TRBV29-1
clone_size: NA
cdr3_nt: TGCAGCGTTGAAGAGACAGGCTCAAGAGGCTACACCTTC
cdr3_aa: CSVEETGSRGYTF

j_call: TRBJ1-1
d_call: NA
v_call: TRBV27
clone_size: NA
cdr3_nt: TGTGCCAGCAGTGTTGACCGAGTGAACACTGAAGCTTTCTTT
cdr3_aa: CASSVDRVNTEAFF

j_call: TRBJ2-1
d_call: NA
v_call: TRBV19
clone_size: NA
cdr3_nt: TGTGCCAGTAGTTCCGAGGCCCCTCGGGCGGGCCTGTTCTTC
cdr3_aa: CASSSEAPRAGLFF

j_call: TRBJ2-7
d_call: NA
v_call: TRBV10-2
clone_size: NA
cdr3_nt: TGCGCCAGCAGTGAAAAGGGGCTAGCAGGGTCCTACGAGCAGTACTTC
cdr3_aa: CASSEKGLAGSYEQYF

j_call: TRBJ2-7
d_call: NA
v_call: TRBV21-1
clone_size: NA
cdr3_nt: TGTGCCAGCAGCAATAGCGGACGGACGAACTACGAGCAGTACTTC
cdr3_aa: CASSNSGRTNYEQYF

j_call: TRBJ2-1
d_call: NA
v_call: TRBV5-1
clone_size: NA
cdr3_nt: TGCGCCAGCAGCTTGAGGGCAGGGAACAATGAGCAGTTCTTC
cdr3_aa: CASSLRAGNNEQFF

j_call: TRBJ2-5
d_call: NA
v_call: TRBV6-5
clone_size: NA
cdr3_nt: TGTGCCAGCTGGGGGCAGGGAAGGACCCAGTACTTC
cdr3_aa: CASWGQGRTQYF

j_call: TRBJ1-2
d_call: NA
v_call: TRBV3-1/TRBV3-2
clone_size: NA
cdr3_nt: TGTGCCAGCAGCCTAATCGACATGGACGGCTACACCTTC
cdr3_aa: CASSLIDMDGYTF

j_call: TRBJ2-7
d_call: TRBD1
v_call: TRBV29-1
clone_size: NA
cdr3_nt: TGCAGCGCCGAGATAACAGGGGATCGGCAGTACTTC
cdr3_aa: CSAEITGDRQYF